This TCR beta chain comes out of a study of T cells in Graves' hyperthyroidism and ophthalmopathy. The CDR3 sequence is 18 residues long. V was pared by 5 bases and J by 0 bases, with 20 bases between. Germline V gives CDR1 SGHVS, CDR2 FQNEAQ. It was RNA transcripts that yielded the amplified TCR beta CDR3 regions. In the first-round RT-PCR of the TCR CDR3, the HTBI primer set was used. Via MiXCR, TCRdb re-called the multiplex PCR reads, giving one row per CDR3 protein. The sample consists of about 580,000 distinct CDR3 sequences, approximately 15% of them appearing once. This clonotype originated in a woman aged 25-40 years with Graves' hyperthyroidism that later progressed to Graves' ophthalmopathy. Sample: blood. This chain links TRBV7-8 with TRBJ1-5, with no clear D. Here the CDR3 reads CASSPGDGIPYSNQPQHF. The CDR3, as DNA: TGTGCCAGCAGCCCGGGTGACGGAATACCCTATAGCAATCAGCCCCAGCATTTT.